One T cell receptor beta chain is described in this entry. This specimen comes from a study of blood T cell repertoires in COVID-19. The wider study: Sites across the United States, Italy and Spain contributed samples from acute and convalescent COVID-19.

Profiled with immunoSEQ multiplex PCR; TCRdb holds only in-frame clones, not every one. The repertoire holds tens of thousands of clones, with approximately 88% as singletons. The clonotype originates from a human donor in a cohort sampled during active COVID-19. The sample comprised peripheral blood.

The CDR3 DNA reads as TGTGCCAGCTCACCTCGACTAGTTCTGACAGATACGCAGTATTTT. Translation gives CASSPRLVLTDTQYF. The J gene is TRBJ2-3, the V gene TRBV18, with D possibly being TRBD2 (6 bases). The CDR3 totals 15 residues. Germline CDR1 reads KGHSH; CDR2 reads LQKENI. V shed 3 bases and J shed 3 bases, with 13 bases lying between them. Together with reference TRBV18 and TRBJ2-3, the CDR3 gives the full variable domain: NAGVMQNPRHLVRRRGQEARLRCSPMKGHSHVYWYRQLPEEGLKFMVYLQKENIIDESGMPKERFSAEFPKEGPSILRIQQVVRGDSAAYFCASSPRLVLTDTQYFGPGTRLTVL.